Shown below are 14 T cell receptor beta chains from a single sample sequenced in a study of Tregs in tolerant kidney transplant recipients. Their antigens are not known. Clones were read by immunoSEQ multiplex PCR, and TCRdb kept only the in-frame ones, dropping some. The repertoire includes 15,000 to 20,000 clones, roughly 58% of them detected once, and roughly 3.2% sits in the top ten. The sequencing sample was made of Tregs from blood cultured with allogeneic cells. Receptors were obtained from a human donor in good health.

The chain joins TRBV6-1 to TRBJ1-2; tentatively, D is TRBD1 (6 bases). Trimming removed 6 bases from V and 8 bases from J, with 16 bases in between. Looked up from germline, CDR1 is MNHNS and CDR2 is SASEGT. There are 13 residues in the CDR3. CDR3 in DNA: TGTGCCAGCAGCTCACACAGGGAGGGGGGCTACACCTTC. This encodes CASSSHREGGYTF.

The chain joins TRBV4-1 to TRBJ1-3; D is ambiguous. The V gene's germline CDR1 is MGHRA and CDR2 YSYEKL. Trimming pared 2 bases from V and 0 bases from J, leaving 14 bases between. The length of the CDR3 is 17 residues. The CDR3 reads CASSQIGVTSSGNTIYF. CDR3 DNA sequence: TGCGCCAGCAGCCAAATTGGGGTGACATCCTCTGGAAACACCATATATTTT.

To note about this clone: Possible read error: a much larger clone is one base away. The chain uses TRBV4-2 and TRBJ2-7, with D possibly TRBD2 on 5 matching bases. The germline CDR1 and CDR2 sequences are LGHNA and YNFKEQ. This CDR3 is 13 amino acids long. CDR3 loop: CASSQSPRVRVRF. As DNA, the CDR3 is TGTGCCAGCAGCCAATCTCCGCGGGTCCGTGTGAGGTTC.

This clone was seen once. The chain employs TRBV7-2 and TRBJ2-6, with D unresolved. The germline gives CDR1 SGHTA, CDR2 FQGNSA. Trimming took 6 bases from V and 0 from J, leaving 3 bases between them. The CDR3 is 13 residues long. The CDR3: CASRDSGANVLTF. CDR3 nucleotide sequence: TGTGCCAGCAGGGACTCTGGGGCCAACGTCCTGACTTTC.

J is TRBJ1-1 and V is TRBV5-1; 7 bases match TRBD1. The length of the CDR3 is 17 residues. The trim removed 1 base at V and 11 bases at J, leaving 20 bases unmatched. Germline CDR1 SGHRS, CDR2 YFSETQ. The CDR3 protein is CASSLNGGINRGEAAFF. The CDR3 DNA reads as TGCGCCAGCAGCTTGAACGGGGGCATAAACAGGGGAGAAGCGGCTTTCTTT.

The chain is built from TRBV5-8 and TRBJ2-5; a weak D match, TRBD1 (6 bases). This CDR3 contains 14 residues. The V gene's germline CDR1 is SGHTS and CDR2 YDEGEE. The ends were cut back, 6 bases at V and 4 bases at J, with 16 bases in the middle. In nucleotides, the CDR3 is TGTGCCAGCAACACGAGGGGGACCGGAGAGACCCAGTACTTC. Translating it yields CASNTRGTGETQYF.

This clone was seen only a few times. The gene calls are TRBV10-3 and TRBJ2-2; 7 bases map to TRBD1. The CDR3 contains 16 residues. With V trimmed by 6 bases and J by 5 bases, 12 bases remained unmatched. Germline assignment: CDR1 ENHRY and CDR2 SYGVKD. The CDR3: CAIRTNRDSLTGELFF. The CDR3 DNA reads TGTGCCATCAGGACAAACCGGGACAGTCTTACCGGGGAGCTGTTTTTT.

The rearrangement joins TRBV7-2 to TRBJ1-2; D call uncertain. CDR3 length: 13 residues. Germline CDR1 is SGHTA and CDR2 is FQGNSA. Trimming removed 3 bases from V and 5 bases from J, with 10 bases in between. The chain's CDR3 is CASSFIQGYGYTF. The CDR3 DNA follows: TGTGCCAGCAGCTTCATACAAGGATATGGCTACACCTTC. The full variable domain, in which reference TRBV7-2 and TRBJ1-2 provide the parts outside the CDR3, is GAGVSQSPSNKVTEKGKDVELRCDPISGHTALYWYRQSLGQGLEFLIYFQGNSAPDKSGLPSDRFSAERTGGSVSTLTIQRTQQEDSAVYLCASSFIQGYGYTFGSGTRLTVV.

This clone was counted between two and nine times. The V gene is TRBV18, the J gene TRBJ2-7; possible D gene TRBD2, 5 bases. The CDR3 covers 12 residues. V lost 6 bases and J 9 bases, leaving 15 bases between the germline ends. Germline CDR1 is KGHSH and CDR2 is LQKENI. Here the CDR3 reads CASSPGRVGQYF. The DNA of the CDR3 is TGTGCCAGCTCCCCCGGGCGGGTGGGGCAGTACTTC.

The chain links TRBV7-3 to TRBJ2-7; tentative D call: TRBD2 (6 bases). Germline values: CDR1 SGHTA, CDR2 FQGTGA. There are 15 residues in the CDR3. V was shortened by 3 bases and J by 2 bases, with 14 bases between the two germline ends. As DNA, the CDR3 is TGTGCCAGCAGCTTCCCGAGACTAGGGGCCTACGAGCAGTACTTC. Its protein is CASSFPRLGAYEQYF.

This chain joins TRBV7-2 and TRBJ1-1; D is perhaps TRBD1 (5 bases). V was shortened by 3 bases and J by 3 bases, with 20 bases between the two germline ends. CDR1 is SGHTA, CDR2 FQGNSA, per germline. This CDR3 region has 17 residues. CDR3: CASSFRGTWAADTEAFF. CDR3 nucleotides: TGTGCCAGCAGCTTTAGAGGGACTTGGGCGGCGGACACTGAAGCTTTCTTT.

The J gene is TRBJ2-3, the V gene TRBV7-9; possibly TRBD2 for D (6 bases). V lost 7 bases and J 0 bases, leaving 11 bases between the germline ends. Looked up from germline, CDR1 is SEHNR and CDR2 is FQNEAQ (reference sequence). This CDR3 region has 14 residues. Written as DNA, the CDR3 is TGTGCCAGCACGTCAGGGACTAGCACAGATACGCAGTATTTT. It yields the protein CASTSGTSTDTQYF. The full variable domain, rest sourced from reference TRBV7-9 and TRBJ2-3, is DTGVSQNPRHKITKRGQNVTFRCDPISEHNRLYWYRQTLGQGPEFLTYFQNEAQLEKSRLLSDRFSAERPKGSFSTLEIQRTEQGDSAMYLCASTSGTSTDTQYFGPGTRLTVL.

Ten or more counts support this clone. This chain joins TRBV11-1 and TRBJ1-1; TRBD1 might be the D (5 bases). The CDR3 length is 18 residues. CDR1 is SGHAT and CDR2 is FQDESV in the germline V gene (reference sequence). Trimming stripped 3 bases from V and 5 bases from J, with 25 bases between. DNA for the CDR3: TGTGCCAGCAGCTTTCCCTCGAGAGGGGAGATGGAGAATACTGAAGCTTTCTTT. It is translated as CASSFPSRGEMENTEAFF.

This chain links TRBV5-4 with TRBJ1-1; weak D call: TRBD1 (6 bases). The ends were cut back, 3 bases at V and 1 base at J, with 13 bases in the middle. The CDR3 spans 15 residues. Germline V gene sequence: CDR1 SGHNT, CDR2 YYREEE (reference sequence). The CDR3 DNA reads TGTGCCAGCAGCTCAAACAGGGTAGGGAACACTGAAGCTTTCTTT. Encoded protein: CASSSNRVGNTEAFF.